This is a list of T cell receptor beta chains from one sample in a study of shared clonotypes between healthy human individuals. Clones were sequenced by immunoSEQ multiplex PCR, and TCRdb holds only the in-frame ones, with some missing. The sample shows around 690,000 clones, 90% of them seen only once. The specimen was memory CD8+ T cells from PBMCs. The receptors originated from a young man in good health. Some clones in this sample may be carry-over from other donors' samples. Each CDR3 is given with its conserved first and last residue. The order of the fields is D gene, J gene, V gene, clone size, CDR3 protein, CDR3 DNA. D genes are given only for firm matches. Clone size is given for some rows only: seen once, a few or many times, or a class if the clone is expanded.

. | TRBJ2-7 | TRBV5-5 | . | CASSWTSGTLYF | TGTGCCAGCAGCTGGACCTCGGGAACCCTGTACTTC
. | TRBJ2-7 | TRBV7-2 | . | CASSLVLLRGSYEQYF | TGTGCCAGCAGCTTAGTTCTCCTACGGGGCTCCTACGAGCAGTACTTC
TRBD1 | TRBJ2-3 | TRBV10-1 | . | CAGFKRTGGLTDTQYF | TGCGCCGGCTTCAAAAGGACAGGGGGACTCACAGATACGCAGTATTTT
. | TRBJ1-1 | TRBV13 | few | CASSQGFNKAFF | TGTGCCAGCAGCCAGGGGTTCAACAAAGCTTTCTTT
. | TRBJ2-2 | TRBV9 | . | CASSDHEAGELFF | TGTGCCAGCAGCGACCACGAGGCCGGGGAGCTGTTTTTT
. | TRBJ1-3 | TRBV7-9 | . | CASSLVGGASSGNTIYF | TGTGCCAGCAGCTTAGTTGGCGGGGCGAGTTCTGGAAACACCATATATTTT
. | TRBJ1-1 | TRBV11-2 | . | CASSLGTMVSTEAFF | TGTGCCAGCAGCTTAGGCACAATGGTAAGCACTGAAGCTTTCTTT
TRBD2 | TRBJ2-3 | TRBV7-7 | . | CASSSGLAGGLDTQYF | TGTGCCAGCAGCTCCGGACTAGCGGGTGGGCTAGATACGCAGTATTTT
. | TRBJ2-7 | TRBV10-3 | . | CAMSGESGEQYF | TGTGCCATGTCAGGGGAGTCCGGCGAGCAGTACTTC
. | TRBJ1-1 | TRBV19 | . | CASRIQGSEAFF | TGTGCCAGTAGAATACAGGGCTCTGAAGCTTTCTTT
TRBD2 | TRBJ2-5 | TRBV29-1 | . | CSVPGLGKTQYF | TGCAGCGTCCCGGGACTAGGGAAGACCCAGTACTTC
TRBD2 | TRBJ2-7 | TRBV27 | once | CASSSGLAPYEQYF | TGTGCCAGCAGTTCAGGACTAGCCCCCTACGAGCAGTACTTC
. | TRBJ2-7 | TRBV7-8 | . | CASSFGTTGELIYEQYF | TGTGCCAGCAGCTTCGGGACGACGGGAGAGCTGATCTACGAGCAGTACTTC
TRBD2 | TRBJ2-2 | TRBV4-3 | . | CATSDGLAGEDDTGELFF | TGCGCCACCAGTGACGGACTAGCGGGAGAGGATGACACCGGGGAGCTGTTTTTT
. | TRBJ2-7 | TRBV9 | . | CASSPGGDLGSYEQYF | TGTGCCAGCAGCCCCGGGGGTGATCTTGGCTCCTACGAGCAGTACTTC
. | TRBJ2-7 | TRBV10-3 | . | CAISESGLRVGYEQYF | TGTGCCATCAGTGAGTCGGGGTTGAGGGTCGGGTACGAGCAGTACTTC
TRBD2 | TRBJ2-2 | TRBV6-5 | . | CASSFTSGGGELFF | TGTGCCAGCAGTTTTACTAGCGGGGGTGGGGAGCTGTTTTTT
. | TRBJ2-7 | TRBV2 | once | CASSAPGFGAYEQYF | TGTGCCAGCAGCGCACCAGGGTTTGGGGCCTACGAGCAGTACTTC
TRBD2 | TRBJ2-1 | TRBV4-2 | once | CASSQDRLAEYNEQFF | TGTGCCAGCAGCCAAGATAGGCTAGCGGAGTACAATGAGCAGTTCTTC
. | TRBJ1-1 | TRBV5-1 | . | CASSLARRDGDNTEAFF | TGCGCCAGCAGCTTGGCGAGAAGGGACGGAGATAACACTGAAGCTTTCTTT
. | TRBJ2-7 | TRBV30 | . | CAYRRAGFYEQYF | TGTGCCTACAGGAGGGCCGGGTTCTACGAGCAGTACTTC
. | TRBJ2-3 | TRBV5-5 | few | CASSHREYGSTDTQYF | TGTGCCAGCAGCCACCGGGAGTACGGCTCTACAGATACGCAGTATTTT
. | TRBJ1-2 | TRBV11-2 | . | CASSSLYRDNYGYTF | TGTGCCAGCAGCTCACTATACAGAGATAACTATGGCTACACCTTC
TRBD2 | TRBJ2-7 | TRBV13 | . | CASSRRGGESYEQYF | TGTGCCAGCAGCAGGAGGGGAGGGGAATCCTACGAGCAGTACTTC
. | TRBJ1-1 | TRBV4-1 | . | CASSLWGASEAFF | TGCGCCAGCAGCCTATGGGGGGCAAGCGAAGCTTTCTTT
. | TRBJ2-3 | TRBV29-1 | . | CSVEYGISNTQYF | TGCAGCGTTGAATATGGCATCTCTAATACGCAGTATTTT
. | TRBJ2-2 | TRBV10-1 | . | CASSEVTEGTGELFF | TGCGCCAGCAGTGAGGTGACCGAGGGCACCGGGGAGCTGTTTTTT
. | TRBJ2-3 | TRBV5-1 | . | CASSFTRSPVDTQYF | TGCGCCAGCAGCTTCACTAGGTCCCCAGTGGATACGCAGTATTTT
. | TRBJ2-7 | TRBV6-5 | . | CASSYSNFGSGEQYF | TGTGCCAGCAGTTACTCGAATTTCGGGAGTGGTGAGCAGTACTTC
TRBD1 | TRBJ1-1 | TRBV10-3 | . | CAISNPAGQGRSEAFF | TGTGCCATCAGCAATCCGGCGGGACAGGGGAGGAGTGAAGCTTTCTTT
TRBD1 | TRBJ2-7 | TRBV29-1 | many | CSITGDRSYEQYF | TGCAGCATTACGGGGGACAGGAGTTACGAGCAGTACTTC
TRBD2 | TRBJ2-7 | TRBV27 | . | CASSWTSERGPEQYF | TGTGCCAGCAGTTGGACTAGCGAGAGGGGTCCCGAGCAGTACTTC
TRBD2 | TRBJ2-1 | TRBV27 | . | CASSNLWTSGATWNEQFF | TGTGCCAGCAGTAACCTCTGGACTAGCGGGGCCACCTGGAATGAGCAGTTCTTC
. | TRBJ1-1 | TRBV6-6 | . | CASSYGGRPNTEAFF | TGTGCCAGCAGTTACGGCGGAAGACCGAACACTGAAGCTTTCTTT
. | TRBJ1-5 | TRBV10-3 | few | CAAGRQPQHF | TGTGCCGCGGGCCGTCAGCCCCAGCATTTT
. | TRBJ2-7 | TRBV5-6 | . | CASSPAGIAYEQYF | TGTGCCAGCAGCCCGGCCGGGATCGCCTACGAGCAGTACTTC
. | TRBJ2-4 | TRBV5-1 | . | CASSRGTALAKNIQYF | TGCGCCAGCAGCCGGGGGACAGCTTTAGCCAAAAACATTCAGTACTTC
. | TRBJ2-1 | TRBV28 | . | CASSRTSKYNEQFF | TGTGCCAGCAGCCGGACATCCAAATACAATGAGCAGTTCTTC
TRBD2 | TRBJ2-1 | TRBV7-9 | once | CASPPPRTVLAGYNEQFF | TGTGCCAGCCCCCCCCCTCGTACCGTTCTAGCGGGATACAATGAGCAGTTCTTC
. | TRBJ2-4 | TRBV6-5 | . | CASSYSIAGIHRF | TGTGCCAGCAGTTATTCCATTGCCGGGATCCATCGCTTC
. | TRBJ2-1 | TRBV29-1 | . | CSVEDLTGPLGGEQFF | TGCAGCGTTGAAGATCTTACCGGCCCCCTAGGAGGCGAGCAGTTCTTC
TRBD1 | TRBJ1-5 | TRBV19 | . | CASSPDRVGNQPQHF | TGTGCCAGTAGTCCGGACAGGGTGGGCAATCAGCCCCAGCATTTT
TRBD2 | TRBJ2-7 | TRBV5-6 | . | CASSHRGGSSYEQYF | TGTGCCAGCAGCCACCGGGGGGGCAGTAGTTACGAGCAGTACTTC
. | TRBJ2-1 | TRBV5-6 | . | CASSSGLLNNEQFF | TGTGCCAGCAGCTCGGGACTCCTGAACAATGAGCAGTTCTTC
. | TRBJ2-7 | TRBV4-1 | . | CASSQNAYEQYF | TGCGCCAGCAGCCAAAACGCCTACGAGCAGTACTTC
. | TRBJ1-1 | TRBV7-6 | . | CASSLGGDIENTEAFF | TGTGCCAGCAGCTTAGGAGGGGACATAGAGAACACTGAAGCTTTCTTT
. | TRBJ1-5 | TRBV19 | few | CASSISDNQPQHF | TGTGCCAGTAGTATAAGCGACAATCAGCCCCAGCATTTT
. | TRBJ2-7 | TRBV28 | . | CASTPQGESYEQYF | TGTGCCAGCACCCCCCAGGGAGAATCCTACGAGCAGTACTTC
. | TRBJ1-2 | TRBV6-5 | . | CASSYSEYYGYTF | TGTGCCAGCAGTTACAGTGAATACTATGGCTACACCTTC
. | TRBJ2-1 | TRBV5-1 | . | CASSWGVLTGPRDEQFF | TGCGCCAGCAGCTGGGGTGTACTCACCGGGCCGAGAGATGAGCAGTTCTTC
. | TRBJ2-7 | TRBV7-8 | . | CASSLASRLLLYEQYF | TGTGCCAGCAGCTTAGCGAGTCGACTCCTATTATACGAGCAGTACTTC